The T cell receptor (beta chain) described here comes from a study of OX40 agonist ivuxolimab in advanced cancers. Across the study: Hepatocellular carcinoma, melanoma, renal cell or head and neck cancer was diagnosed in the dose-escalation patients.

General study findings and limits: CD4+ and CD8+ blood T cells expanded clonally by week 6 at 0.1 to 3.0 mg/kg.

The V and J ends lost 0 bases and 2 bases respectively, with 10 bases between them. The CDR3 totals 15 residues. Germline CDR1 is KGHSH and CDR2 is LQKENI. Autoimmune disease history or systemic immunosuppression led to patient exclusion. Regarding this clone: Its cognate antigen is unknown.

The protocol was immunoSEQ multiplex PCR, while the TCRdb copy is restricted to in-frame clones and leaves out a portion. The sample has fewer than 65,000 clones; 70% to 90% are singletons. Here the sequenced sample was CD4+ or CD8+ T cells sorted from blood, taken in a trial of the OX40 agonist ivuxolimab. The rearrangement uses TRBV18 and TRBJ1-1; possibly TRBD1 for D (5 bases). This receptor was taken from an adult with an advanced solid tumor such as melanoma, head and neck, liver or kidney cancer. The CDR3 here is CASSPPGGANTEAFF. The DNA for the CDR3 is TGTGCCAGCTCACCACCAGGAGGGGCAAACACTGAAGCTTTCTTT.